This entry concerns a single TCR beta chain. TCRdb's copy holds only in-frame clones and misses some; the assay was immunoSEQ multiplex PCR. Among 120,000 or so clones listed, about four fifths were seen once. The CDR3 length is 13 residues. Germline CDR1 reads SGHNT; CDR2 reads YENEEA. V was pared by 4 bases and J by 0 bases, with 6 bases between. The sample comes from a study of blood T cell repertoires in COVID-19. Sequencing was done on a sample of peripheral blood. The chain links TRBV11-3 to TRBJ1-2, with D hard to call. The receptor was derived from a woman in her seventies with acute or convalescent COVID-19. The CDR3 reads CASSYRSNYGYTF. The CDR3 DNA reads TGTGCCAGCAGCTACAGATCTAACTATGGCTACACCTTC.